Listed below are T cell receptor beta chains from one sample, sequenced in a study of blood T cell repertoires in COVID-19. Sequencing was performed with immunoSEQ multiplex PCR; in TCRdb, only in-frame clones are kept and a portion is missing. The sample lists more than 45,000 clones, around 84% occurring once. Sequenced sample: peripheral blood. The source is a man between 70 and 80 years old with acute or convalescent COVID-19. Both conserved end residues are trimmed from each CDR3.

CDR3aa | v_gene
ASSLRYSPNEKLF | TRBV6-5
ASRGLGFGNEQF | TRBV4-1
ASSRFSGGAGSYEQY | TRBV11-2
ASSLSQAGNTIY | TRBV5-4
ASSQDRRNNEQF | TRBV4-2
ASSLSGGKTGELF | TRBV7-6
ASSYFRAGGENTEAF | TRBV6-2/TRBV6-3
ASTVGTVNTEAF | TRBV9
ASSGGANTEAF | TRBV7-2
ASSILASGELF | TRBV5-1
ASSPSARETQY | TRBV7-2
ASSEVGTSVYEQY | TRBV6-1
ASSQVRAGDYGYT | TRBV4-3
ASSKPTGTHEQY | TRBV6-5
ASSMAIGAERTDTQY | TRBV19
ASSLSPGSVGELF | TRBV5-1
ASRWGNQGTGNTIY | TRBV11-2
ASSYDRGTDSPLH | TRBV6-2/TRBV6-3
SARRTGGYT | TRBV20-1
ASSSHAVGVRTGGTGELF | TRBV6-2/TRBV6-3
ASSIGNRLTTNEKLF | TRBV19
ASSLGGLDADTQY | TRBV7-2
ATSSGQPGNTIY | TRBV15
ASRTGYTGELF | TRBV7-9
ASSWSGSQETQY | TRBV5-6
ASSRRDSAYEQY | TRBV18
ASSQVPFGSPLH | TRBV4-3
ASSSPSSGSHNEQF | TRBV6-2/TRBV6-3